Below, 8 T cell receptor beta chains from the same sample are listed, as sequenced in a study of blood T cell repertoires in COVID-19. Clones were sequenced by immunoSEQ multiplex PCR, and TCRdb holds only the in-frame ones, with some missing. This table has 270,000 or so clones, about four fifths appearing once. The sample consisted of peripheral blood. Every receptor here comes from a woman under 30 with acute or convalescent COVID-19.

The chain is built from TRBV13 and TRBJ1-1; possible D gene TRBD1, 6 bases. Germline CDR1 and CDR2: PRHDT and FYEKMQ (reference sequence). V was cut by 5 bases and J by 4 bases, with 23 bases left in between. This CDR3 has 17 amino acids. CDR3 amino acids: CASSPGHHTGFGTEAFF. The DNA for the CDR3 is TGTGCCAGCAGCCCGGGACACCACACGGGGTTTGGCACTGAAGCTTTCTTT.

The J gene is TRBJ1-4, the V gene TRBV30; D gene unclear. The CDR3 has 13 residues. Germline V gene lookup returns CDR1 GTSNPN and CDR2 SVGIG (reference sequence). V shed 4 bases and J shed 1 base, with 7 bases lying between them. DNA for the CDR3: TGTGCCTGGAACTCAGGAACTAATGAAAAACTGTTTTTT. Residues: CAWNSGTNEKLFF.

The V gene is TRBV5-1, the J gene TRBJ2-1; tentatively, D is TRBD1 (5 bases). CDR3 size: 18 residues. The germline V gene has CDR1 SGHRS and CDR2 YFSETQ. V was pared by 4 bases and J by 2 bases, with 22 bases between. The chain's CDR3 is CASSQGGYPGAAYNEQFF. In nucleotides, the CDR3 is TGCGCCAGCAGCCAGGGCGGCTACCCCGGTGCTGCCTACAATGAGCAGTTCTTC.

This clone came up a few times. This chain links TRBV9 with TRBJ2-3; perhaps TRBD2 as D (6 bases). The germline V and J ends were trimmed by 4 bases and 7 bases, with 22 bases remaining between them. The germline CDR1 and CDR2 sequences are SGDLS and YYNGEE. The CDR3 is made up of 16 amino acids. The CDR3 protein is CASSPGLARNSHTQYF. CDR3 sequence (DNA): TGTGCCAGCAGCCCCGGGCTAGCGCGCAACTCGCATACGCAGTATTTT.

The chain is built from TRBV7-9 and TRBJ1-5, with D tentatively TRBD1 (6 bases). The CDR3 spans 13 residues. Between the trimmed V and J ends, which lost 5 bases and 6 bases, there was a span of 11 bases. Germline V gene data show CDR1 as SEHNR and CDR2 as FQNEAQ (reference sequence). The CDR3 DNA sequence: TGTGCCAGCAGCAAAGGGGGGGTTCAGCCCCAGCATTTT. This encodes CASSKGGVQPQHF. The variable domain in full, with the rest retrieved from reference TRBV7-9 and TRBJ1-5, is DTGVSQNPRHKITKRGQNVTFRCDPISEHNRLYWYRQTLGQGPEFLTYFQNEAQLEKSRLLSDRFSAERPKGSFSTLEIQRTEQGDSAMYLCASSKGGVQPQHFGDGTRLSIL.

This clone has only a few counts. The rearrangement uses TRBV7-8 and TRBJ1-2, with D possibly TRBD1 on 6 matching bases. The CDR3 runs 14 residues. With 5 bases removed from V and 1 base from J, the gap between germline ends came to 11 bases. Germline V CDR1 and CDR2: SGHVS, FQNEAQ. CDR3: CASSVDSRNYGYTF. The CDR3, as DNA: TGTGCCAGCAGCGTGGACAGTCGTAACTATGGCTACACCTTC.

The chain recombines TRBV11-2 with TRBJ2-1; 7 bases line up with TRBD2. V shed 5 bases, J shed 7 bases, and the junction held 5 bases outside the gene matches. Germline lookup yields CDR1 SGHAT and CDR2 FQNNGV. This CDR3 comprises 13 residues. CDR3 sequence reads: CASSRGLLNEQFF. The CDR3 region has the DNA TGTGCCAGCAGCAGGGGACTACTAAATGAGCAGTTCTTC.

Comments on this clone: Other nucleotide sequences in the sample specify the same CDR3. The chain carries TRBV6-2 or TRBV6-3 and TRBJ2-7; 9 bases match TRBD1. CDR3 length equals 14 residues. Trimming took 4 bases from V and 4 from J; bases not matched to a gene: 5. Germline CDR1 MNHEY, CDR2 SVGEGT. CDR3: CASSWGQGPYEQYF. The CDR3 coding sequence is TGTGCCAGCAGTTGGGGACAGGGACCTTACGAGCAGTACTTC.